This is a list of T cell receptor beta chains from one sample in a study of OX40 agonist ivuxolimab in advanced cancers. The data were produced by immunoSEQ multiplex PCR, yet TCRdb's version contains in-frame clones alone and is incomplete. The sample consists of tens of thousands of clones, around three quarters of them appearing once. Here the sequenced sample was CD4+ or CD8+ T cells sorted from blood, taken in a trial of the OX40 agonist ivuxolimab. All receptors come from an adult with an advanced solid tumor such as melanoma, head and neck, liver or kidney cancer. The CDR3 runs from the conserved cysteine through the conserved F or W. Each record gives: V gene, D gene, CDR3 length, clone size, J gene, CDR3 DNA, CDR3 protein. The D gene is left open where the match is weak. Size values are once, few and many counts, or a class for expanded clones, and some rows have none.

V gene: TRBV19; D gene: TRBD1; CDR3 length: 14; clone size: NA; J gene: TRBJ2-1; CDR3 DNA: TGTGCCAGTACCAGACAGGGTAGGGTAAATGAGCAGTTCTTC; CDR3 protein: CASTRQGRVNEQFF
V gene: TRBV6-5; D gene: TRBD1; CDR3 length: 14; clone size: NA; J gene: TRBJ2-3; CDR3 DNA: TGTGCCAGTTTGACAGGGGCTAGCACAGATACGCAGTATTTT; CDR3 protein: CASLTGASTDTQYF
V gene: TRBV6-1; D gene: TRBD2; CDR3 length: 15; clone size: NA; J gene: TRBJ2-5; CDR3 DNA: TGTGCCAGCAGTTTAGCGGGCGTCCCCCAAGAGACCCAGTACTTC; CDR3 protein: CASSLAGVPQETQYF
V gene: TRBV11-2; D gene: NA; CDR3 length: 17; clone size: once; J gene: TRBJ2-6; CDR3 DNA: TGTGCCAGCACCCCTACAGGGAGGGCCTCTGGGGCCAACGTCCTGACTTTC; CDR3 protein: CASTPTGRASGANVLTF
V gene: TRBV7-2; D gene: NA; CDR3 length: 18; clone size: few; J gene: TRBJ1-2; CDR3 DNA: TGTGCCAGCAGCTTAGTCGGCCCGAGAAGTATAACTAACTATGGCTACACCTTC; CDR3 protein: CASSLVGPRSITNYGYTF
V gene: TRBV9; D gene: NA; CDR3 length: 12; clone size: once; J gene: TRBJ2-2; CDR3 DNA: TGTGCCAGCAGCTGGAATGCCGGGGAGCTGTTTTTT; CDR3 protein: CASSWNAGELFF
V gene: TRBV7-2; D gene: NA; CDR3 length: 14; clone size: NA; J gene: TRBJ2-3; CDR3 DNA: TGTGCCAGCAGCTTACGTCCGGGAACAGATACGCAGTATTTT; CDR3 protein: CASSLRPGTDTQYF
V gene: TRBV7-2; D gene: NA; CDR3 length: 16; clone size: NA; J gene: TRBJ1-3; CDR3 DNA: TGTGCCAGCAGCTTAAGTGGGGGGATCTCTGGAAACACCATATATTTT; CDR3 protein: CASSLSGGISGNTIYF
V gene: TRBV2; D gene: NA; CDR3 length: 14; clone size: NA; J gene: TRBJ2-2; CDR3 DNA: TGTGCCAGCAGTGAGGGAGGGACATACGGGGAGCTGTTTTTT; CDR3 protein: CASSEGGTYGELFF
V gene: TRBV15; D gene: NA; CDR3 length: 15; clone size: once; J gene: TRBJ1-5; CDR3 DNA: TGTGCCACCAGCGACGGGCCCAATAGCAATCAGCCCCAGCATTTT; CDR3 protein: CATSDGPNSNQPQHF
V gene: TRBV28; D gene: NA; CDR3 length: 14; clone size: NA; J gene: TRBJ1-4; CDR3 DNA: TGTGCCAGCAGTTTGGGCAGGGGCCGGGAAAAACTGTTTTTT; CDR3 protein: CASSLGRGREKLFF
V gene: TRBV4-2; D gene: TRBD1; CDR3 length: 15; clone size: NA; J gene: TRBJ1-4; CDR3 DNA: TGTGCCAGCAGCCCCTCCGGGACAGGGTCCGAAAAACTGTTTTTC; CDR3 protein: CASSPSGTGSEKLFF
V gene: TRBV5-1; D gene: NA; CDR3 length: 14; clone size: few; J gene: TRBJ1-1; CDR3 DNA: TGCGCCAGCAGCCACCCTTCGGACGCACTCCAAGCTTTCTTT; CDR3 protein: CASSHPSDALQAFF
V gene: TRBV6-5; D gene: NA; CDR3 length: 14; clone size: few; J gene: TRBJ1-1; CDR3 DNA: TGTGCCAGCAGTTCCAGGGGCGAGGGCACTGAAGCTTTCTTT; CDR3 protein: CASSSRGEGTEAFF
V gene: TRBV28; D gene: NA; CDR3 length: 13; clone size: NA; J gene: TRBJ2-1; CDR3 DNA: TGTGCCAGCAGTGCCGATTTGACAGGTCGGCAGTTCTTC; CDR3 protein: CASSADLTGRQFF
V gene: TRBV7-2; D gene: NA; CDR3 length: 14; clone size: NA; J gene: TRBJ1-1; CDR3 DNA: TGTGCCAGCAGCTACAGGGTCGGGAACACTGAAGCTTTCTTT; CDR3 protein: CASSYRVGNTEAFF
V gene: TRBV7-9; D gene: NA; CDR3 length: 13; clone size: NA; J gene: TRBJ1-2; CDR3 DNA: TGTGCCAGCAGCTTAGGGCCGACAGATGGCTACACCTTC; CDR3 protein: CASSLGPTDGYTF
V gene: TRBV7-9; D gene: NA; CDR3 length: 12; clone size: NA; J gene: TRBJ1-4; CDR3 DNA: TGTGCCAGCAGCCCGGAATCGGAAAAACTGTTTTTT; CDR3 protein: CASSPESEKLFF
V gene: TRBV7-2; D gene: TRBD1; CDR3 length: 13; clone size: NA; J gene: TRBJ1-1; CDR3 DNA: TGTGCCAGCAGCCGACAGACAGGGTTGTTGGCTTTTTTT; CDR3 protein: CASSRQTGLLAFF
V gene: TRBV11-2; D gene: NA; CDR3 length: 18; clone size: NA; J gene: TRBJ2-1; CDR3 DNA: TGTGCCAGCAGCTTTTACCCGCTGGGGCAGCAACCTAGGAGTGAGCAGTTCTTC; CDR3 protein: CASSFYPLGQQPRSEQFF
V gene: TRBV10-3; D gene: NA; CDR3 length: 15; clone size: few; J gene: TRBJ1-2; CDR3 DNA: TGTGCCATCAGCGTCGAAGAGGGGGGGCGGCTTGGCTACACCTTC; CDR3 protein: CAISVEEGGRLGYTF
V gene: TRBV9; D gene: TRBD1; CDR3 length: 15; clone size: few; J gene: TRBJ1-1; CDR3 DNA: TGTGCCAGCAGCGTAACCGACAGGGGAAGGACTGAAGCTTTCTTT; CDR3 protein: CASSVTDRGRTEAFF
V gene: TRBV7-2; D gene: TRBD2; CDR3 length: 17; clone size: NA; J gene: TRBJ2-1; CDR3 DNA: TGTGCCAGCAGCTCCCCGGGACTAGCGGGAGGGCGGGGTGAGCAGTTCTTC; CDR3 protein: CASSSPGLAGGRGEQFF
V gene: TRBV7-2; D gene: TRBD2; CDR3 length: 15; clone size: once; J gene: TRBJ2-7; CDR3 DNA: TGTGCCAGCAGCTTAGGGGAGGGCCTTTTCTACGAGCAGTACTTC; CDR3 protein: CASSLGEGLFYEQYF
V gene: TRBV9; D gene: TRBD2; CDR3 length: 15; clone size: NA; J gene: TRBJ2-7; CDR3 DNA: TGTGCCAGCAGCCCGACCGGACTAGCGGCCTACGAGCAGTACTTC; CDR3 protein: CASSPTGLAAYEQYF
V gene: TRBV4-1; D gene: TRBD2; CDR3 length: 18; clone size: NA; J gene: TRBJ2-4; CDR3 DNA: TGCGCCAGCAGCCACACCCCGGGTCTAGCGGAAGCCAAAAACATTCAGTACTTC; CDR3 protein: CASSHTPGLAEAKNIQYF
V gene: TRBV5-4; D gene: NA; CDR3 length: 13; clone size: NA; J gene: TRBJ1-4; CDR3 DNA: TGTGCCAGCACCGGGGGCCTTTCGGAAAAACTGTTTTTT; CDR3 protein: CASTGGLSEKLFF
V gene: TRBV9; D gene: NA; CDR3 length: 14; clone size: NA; J gene: TRBJ1-1; CDR3 DNA: TGTGCCAGCAGCGTAGTCGGAGCTAACACTGAAGCTTTCTTT; CDR3 protein: CASSVVGANTEAFF
V gene: TRBV10-3; D gene: TRBD1; CDR3 length: 14; clone size: NA; J gene: TRBJ1-2; CDR3 DNA: TGTGCCATCAGTGAGGGCACAGGGGAAGGTGGCTACACCTTC; CDR3 protein: CAISEGTGEGGYTF
V gene: TRBV28; D gene: TRBD1; CDR3 length: 15; clone size: NA; J gene: TRBJ1-1; CDR3 DNA: TGTGCCAGCAGACCCGGGACAGGGGGTTTCACTGAAGCTTTCTTT; CDR3 protein: CASRPGTGGFTEAFF
V gene: TRBV19; D gene: TRBD1; CDR3 length: 16; clone size: NA; J gene: TRBJ1-1; CDR3 DNA: TGTGCCAGTAGTCCGTCCGGGACAGGGGTGAACACTGAAGCTTTCTTT; CDR3 protein: CASSPSGTGVNTEAFF
V gene: TRBV30; D gene: TRBD2; CDR3 length: 16; clone size: NA; J gene: TRBJ2-3; CDR3 DNA: TGTGCCTGGAGTCGATGGACTAGCGCAACACTGGATACGCAGTATTTT; CDR3 protein: CAWSRWTSATLDTQYF
V gene: TRBV9; D gene: NA; CDR3 length: 13; clone size: NA; J gene: TRBJ2-7; CDR3 DNA: TGTGCCAGCAGCGTAGATATTGGCCGCGAGCAGTACTTC; CDR3 protein: CASSVDIGREQYF
V gene: TRBV5-1; D gene: NA; CDR3 length: 13; clone size: NA; J gene: TRBJ1-2; CDR3 DNA: TGCGCCAGCAGCTTTTCAGGGAGTCACGACTACACCTTC; CDR3 protein: CASSFSGSHDYTF
V gene: TRBV4-3; D gene: NA; CDR3 length: 14; clone size: NA; J gene: TRBJ2-7; CDR3 DNA: TGCGCCAGCAGCCAAGAATTCACCTCCTACGAGCAGTACTTC; CDR3 protein: CASSQEFTSYEQYF
V gene: TRBV2; D gene: NA; CDR3 length: 14; clone size: few; J gene: TRBJ1-6; CDR3 DNA: TGTGCCAGCAGTCCCCGACAGTATAATTCACCCCTCCACTTT; CDR3 protein: CASSPRQYNSPLHF
V gene: TRBV6-5; D gene: NA; CDR3 length: 16; clone size: NA; J gene: TRBJ1-1; CDR3 DNA: TGTGCCAGCAGTTACTCGGCGGGGTCCATGAACACTGAAGCTTTCTTT; CDR3 protein: CASSYSAGSMNTEAFF
V gene: TRBV5-1; D gene: TRBD2; CDR3 length: 16; clone size: NA; J gene: TRBJ2-1; CDR3 DNA: TGCGCCAGCAGCTTAGGTCCTAGCGGGAGTGACTATGAGCAGTTCTTC; CDR3 protein: CASSLGPSGSDYEQFF
V gene: TRBV27; D gene: NA; CDR3 length: 20; clone size: NA; J gene: TRBJ2-5; CDR3 DNA: TGTGCCAGCAGTTTGCACAGGGTGGGACTCCTCCGACCCGGACTGGAGACCCAGTACTTC; CDR3 protein: CASSLHRVGLLRPGLETQYF
V gene: TRBV28; D gene: NA; CDR3 length: 12; clone size: NA; J gene: TRBJ2-7; CDR3 DNA: TGTGCCAGCAGTTCCTACAGGGACGAGCAGTACTTC; CDR3 protein: CASSSYRDEQYF
V gene: TRBV29-1; D gene: NA; CDR3 length: 12; clone size: few; J gene: TRBJ1-2; CDR3 DNA: TGCAGCGTTGATAATTTTGGCTATGGCTACACCTTC; CDR3 protein: CSVDNFGYGYTF
V gene: TRBV7-2; D gene: NA; CDR3 length: 14; clone size: NA; J gene: TRBJ2-1; CDR3 DNA: TGTGCCAGCAGCCCCTCTAGGAGCGACAATGAGCAGTTCTTC; CDR3 protein: CASSPSRSDNEQFF
V gene: TRBV6-1; D gene: NA; CDR3 length: 20; clone size: NA; J gene: TRBJ2-4; CDR3 DNA: TGTGCCAGCAGTGAAGCGGATGGATATTATAGTTCCTTGGTCAAAAACATTCAGTACTTC; CDR3 protein: CASSEADGYYSSLVKNIQYF
V gene: TRBV5-1; D gene: NA; CDR3 length: 14; clone size: few; J gene: TRBJ1-3; CDR3 DNA: TGCGCCAGCAGCTTCGATGGCTCTGGAAACACCATATATTTT; CDR3 protein: CASSFDGSGNTIYF
V gene: TRBV10-3; D gene: NA; CDR3 length: 14; clone size: NA; J gene: TRBJ1-5; CDR3 DNA: TGTGCCATCAGTGATGGTTATAGCAATCAGCCCCAGCATTTT; CDR3 protein: CAISDGYSNQPQHF